The 28 T cell receptor beta chains reported below all come from one sample, sequenced in a study of CD8 T cells in Susac syndrome. Reverse transcription of roughly 0.45 to 1 ug RNA was performed with random hexamers. From the immunoSEQ multiplex PCR reads, TCRdb called clonotypes with MiXCR, one entry per CDR3 protein. The sample lists about 200,000 distinct CDR3 sequences, roughly 94% occurring once. The sequenced material came from CD4+ T cells from PBMCs. These TCRs come from a human donor in good health.

The V gene is TRBV3-1, the J gene TRBJ2-4; TRBD1 might be the D (7 bases). This CDR3 has 13 amino acids. V was shortened by 3 bases and J by 8 bases, with 11 bases between the two germline ends. Germline CDR1 and CDR2: LGHDT and YNNKEL (reference sequence). CDR3 bases: TGTGCCAGCAGCCAGCCCAGGGGGGACATTCAGTACTTC. Translated: CASSQPRGDIQYF.

The CDR3 nucleotides read TGCAGTGCCGAAGGGGCCCTCACACGGAACACTGAAGCTTTCTTT. Residues: CSAEGALTRNTEAFF. The chain has TRBV20-1 and TRBJ1-1, with D perhaps TRBD1 (5 bases). CDR3 size: 15 residues. From germline, CDR1 is DFQATT and CDR2 SNEGSKA (reference sequence). Trimming stripped 6 bases from V and 1 base from J, with 18 bases between.

This clonotype was recorded only once. The V gene is TRBV3-1, the J gene TRBJ2-1, with D hard to call. The germline gives CDR1 LGHDT, CDR2 YNNKEL (reference sequence). This CDR3 is 12 amino acids long. V shed 5 bases and J shed 6 bases, with 8 bases lying between them. The CDR3 sequence: CASSNAVNEQFF. CDR3 bases: TGTGCCAGCAGCAACGCGGTCAATGAGCAGTTCTTC.

This chain uses TRBV5-1 with TRBJ1-5; D is perhaps TRBD1 (5 bases). The V gene lost 5 bases and the J gene lost 11 bases, with 23 bases spanning the gap. The CDR3 loop spans 15 amino acids. Per germline, CDR1 SGHRS and CDR2 YFSETQ. The CDR3 here is CASSRGSGRDLTQHF. The DNA of the CDR3 is TGCGCCAGCAGTCGGGGTTCGGGACGGGATCTGACCCAGCATTTT.

The rearrangement uses TRBV13 and TRBJ2-3; D could derive from TRBD1 or TRBD2 (7 bases each). The CDR3 has 14 amino acids. V lost 5 bases to trimming and J lost 4 bases, with 13 bases between them. Germline values: CDR1 PRHDT, CDR2 FYEKMQ (reference sequence). CDR3 DNA: TGTGCCAGCAGCCCAGGGGGGGACTCAGATACGCAGTATTTT. Translation: CASSPGGDSDTQYF.

V and J are TRBV25-1 and TRBJ1-3; a weak D match, TRBD1 (5 bases). Germline lookup yields CDR1 MGHDK and CDR2 SYGVNS. V was pared by 7 bases and J by 5 bases, with 9 bases between. This CDR3 is 12 amino acids long. The CDR3 nucleotides are TGTGCCAGCAAAGACAGACGAAACACCATATATTTT. Its protein is CASKDRRNTIYF.

V usage is TRBV27 and J usage is TRBJ2-7; maybe TRBD2 (6 bases). CDR3 length: 12 amino acids. Trimming took 3 bases from V and 6 from J, leaving 9 bases between them. From germline, CDR1 is MNHEY and CDR2 SMNVEV (reference sequence). In nucleotides, the CDR3 is TGTGCCAGCAGTTTTTGGGGAGGCGAGCAGTACGTC. The encoded protein is CASSFWGGEQYV.

This chain joins TRBV7-9 and TRBJ2-3; 8 nucleotides match TRBD1. This CDR3 contains 15 residues. Unmatched junction bases numbered 4, after V lost 4 bases and J lost 1 base. Germline assignment: CDR1 SEHNR and CDR2 FQNEAQ (reference sequence). CDR3 nucleotide sequence: TGTGCCAGCAGCTCCAGGGGGCCCGGCACAGATACGCAGTATTTT. Its protein is CASSSRGPGTDTQYF.

The chain couples TRBV15 to TRBJ2-2; no clear D. V gave up 2 bases and J gave up 7 bases, with 8 bases separating them. CDR1 and CDR2 (germline): LNHNV, YYDKDF (reference sequence). This CDR3 comprises 13 residues. CDR3 in amino acids: CATSRFSRGELFF. The CDR3 region has the DNA TGTGCCACCAGCAGATTTAGCCGCGGGGAGCTGTTTTTT.

The rearrangement uses TRBV25-1 and TRBJ2-5, with 8 positions matching TRBD2. Unmatched junction bases numbered 7, after V lost 2 bases and J lost 5 bases. The CDR3 sequence is 15 residues long. Germline V gene lookup returns CDR1 MGHDK and CDR2 SYGVNS. In DNA, the CDR3 is TGTGCCAGCAGTGAAGGAGGGCGGGGGGAGGAGACCCAGTACTTC. Translation gives CASSEGGRGEETQYF. The entire variable domain, with the rest obtained from reference TRBV25-1 and TRBJ2-5, is as follows: EADIYQTPRYLVIGTGKKITLECSQTMGHDKMYWYQQDPGMELHLIHYSYGVNSTEKGDLSSESTVSRIRTEHFPLTLESARPSHTSQYLCASSEGGRGEETQYFGPGTRLLVL.

The chain couples TRBV7-3 to TRBJ2-3; TRBD1 might be the D (6 bases). CDR3 length: 14 residues. Germline CDR1 SGHTA, CDR2 FQGTGA. The germline V and J ends were trimmed by 8 bases and 6 bases, with 18 bases remaining between them. The CDR3 sequence is CASRGPGVTDTQYF. The CDR3, as DNA: TGTGCCAGCCGTGGGCCAGGGGTTACGGATACGCAGTATTTT.

This rearrangement joins TRBV20-1 to TRBJ2-1, with 9 bases identical to TRBD2. Per germline, CDR1 DFQATT and CDR2 SNEGSKA (reference sequence). This CDR3 spans 14 amino acids. V was pared by 6 bases and J by 8 bases, with 11 bases of the junction left unmatched. CDR3: CSAGGLAGSHEQFF. The CDR3 coding sequence is TGCAGTGCGGGGGGTCTAGCGGGATCCCATGAGCAGTTCTTC.

This chain links TRBV20-1 with TRBJ2-4; D is perhaps TRBD1 (6 bases). The V gene's germline CDR1 is DFQATT and CDR2 SNEGSKA (reference sequence). The CDR3 spans 12 residues. Trimming removed 7 bases at V and 8 bases at J, with 15 bases between. The CDR3 bases are TGCAGTGGGGGACAAGTGGGGGACATTCAGTACTTC. This codes for CSGGQVGDIQYF.

V is TRBV12-3 or TRBV12-4 and J is TRBJ1-2; a weak D match, TRBD1 (5 bases). The CDR3 extends over 13 amino acids. V dropped 7 bases and J dropped 2 bases, with 11 bases sitting between them. The CDR3 protein is CASTRVSNYGYTF. CDR3 sequence (DNA): TGTGCCAGCACCAGGGTTTCAAACTATGGCTACACCTTC.

This chain uses TRBV24-1 with TRBJ2-3; D gene ambiguous. Looked up from germline, CDR1 is KGHDR and CDR2 is SFDVKD. This CDR3 spans 12 amino acids. V lost 2 bases and J lost 7, with 6 bases in between. The CDR3 sequence: CATSDSKYTQYF. In DNA form, the CDR3 reads TGTGCCACCAGTGATTCCAAGTATACGCAGTATTTT.

The table lists this clonotype with a few counts. The chain uses TRBV7-9 and TRBJ2-7; D is perhaps TRBD1 (6 bases). V was trimmed by 5 bases and J by 3 bases, leaving 17 bases between them. The CDR3 spans 15 residues. Germline V gene data show CDR1 as SEHNR and CDR2 as FQNEAQ (reference sequence). CDR3 DNA: TGTGCCAGCAGCCCAAGCGGCCAGGGGAACTACGAGCAGTACGTC. Its translation: CASSPSGQGNYEQYV.

The rearrangement links TRBV29-1 to TRBJ2-3; 9 nucleotides match TRBD2. The CDR3 spans 14 residues. Germline V gene lookup returns CDR1 SQVTM and CDR2 ANQGSEA. V shed 6 bases, J shed 3 bases, and the junction held 7 bases outside the gene matches. DNA for the CDR3: TGCAGCGTCCGGGTAGCGGGAGCAACAGATACGCAGTATTTT. As protein: CSVRVAGATDTQYF.

V and J are TRBV6-5 and TRBJ2-3; 9 positions match TRBD2. The V segment lost 2 bases and the J segment 1 base; nucleotides outside the gene matches: 7. Germline V gives CDR1 MNHEY, CDR2 SVGAGI. This CDR3 has 17 amino acids. CDR3 DNA sequence: TGTGCCAGCAGTTACGGGCAGATAGCGGGAGGCACAGATACGCAGTATTTT. Translated: CASSYGQIAGGTDTQYF.

This chain joins TRBV7-2 and TRBJ2-1; D is ambiguous. V lost 1 base, J lost 5 bases, and 6 bases lay in between. The V gene's germline CDR1 is SGHTA and CDR2 FQGNSA. This CDR3 comprises 13 residues. CDR3 amino acids: CASSLVRDNEQFF. In DNA form, the CDR3 reads TGTGCCAGCAGCTTAGTTCGGGACAATGAGCAGTTCTTC.

This chain joins TRBV4-1 and TRBJ2-1, with 8 bases aligning to TRBD2. The V segment lost 4 bases and the J segment 4 bases; nucleotides outside the gene matches: 6. The V gene's germline CDR1 is MGHRA and CDR2 YSYEKL. This CDR3 is 15 amino acids long. The CDR3 protein is CASSPPLAVYNEQFF. CDR3 bases: TGCGCCAGCAGCCCTCCACTAGCGGTTTACAATGAGCAGTTCTTC.

The chain is built from TRBV6-6 and TRBJ2-5; maybe TRBD1 (5 bases). This CDR3 region has 13 residues. V lost 5 bases and J lost 0, with 7 bases in between. CDR1 and CDR2 (germline): MNHNY, SVGAGI (reference sequence). The CDR3 region is CASSNRNQETQYF. Here the CDR3 DNA reads TGTGCCAGCAGTAACAGGAACCAAGAGACCCAGTACTTC.

The rearrangement uses TRBV30 and TRBJ2-1, with D unresolved. The CDR3 has 13 residues. Germline values: CDR1 GTSNPN, CDR2 SVGIG (reference sequence). The germline V and J ends were trimmed by 2 bases and 4 bases, with 9 bases remaining between them. CDR3 amino acids: CAWSWSPYNEQFF. The CDR3, as DNA: TGTGCCTGGAGTTGGAGCCCATACAATGAGCAGTTCTTC.

CDR3 in amino acids: CASSLTGSNTEAFF. The DNA of the CDR3 is TGTGCCAGCAGCTTAACAGGGTCGAACACTGAAGCTTTCTTT. The V and J genes are TRBV7-2 and TRBJ1-1; weak D call: TRBD1 (6 bases). The CDR3 sequence is 14 residues long. CDR1 and CDR2 from the germline V gene are SGHTA and FQGNSA. V was shortened by 2 bases and J by 1 base, with 8 bases between the two germline ends. The full variable domain, in which reference TRBV7-2 and TRBJ1-1 provide the parts outside the CDR3, is GAGVSQSPSNKVTEKGKDVELRCDPISGHTALYWYRQSLGQGLEFLIYFQGNSAPDKSGLPSDRFSAERTGGSVSTLTIQRTQQEDSAVYLCASSLTGSNTEAFFGQGTRLTVV.

This rearrangement joins TRBV23-1 to TRBJ2-1; D gene ambiguous. TRBV23-1 is assigned to the ORF class and has an uncertain function. The CDR3 length is 14 residues. Trimming took off 0 bases at V and 7 bases at J, with 10 bases between the two ends. The CDR3 spells CASSQSARVNEQFF. The CDR3 DNA reads TGCGCCAGCAGTCAATCCGCCCGTGTTAATGAGCAGTTCTTC.

The chain links TRBV6-5 to TRBJ1-2; D gene uncertain. V was cut by 6 bases and J by 6 bases, with 20 bases left in between. The germline CDR1 and CDR2 sequences are MNHEY and SVGAGI. This CDR3 contains 15 residues. The DNA for the CDR3 is TGTGCCAGCAGAACCGGCACGACTCCCGGTCATGGCTACACCTTC. Protein sequence: CASRTGTTPGHGYTF.

This rearrangement joins TRBV3-1 to TRBJ1-1, with D uncertain. V dropped 4 bases and J dropped 8 bases, with 14 bases sitting between them. Germline V gene lookup returns CDR1 LGHDT and CDR2 YNNKEL (reference sequence). The CDR3 covers 13 residues. CDR3 residues: CASSPWSYGEAFF. The DNA for the CDR3 is TGTGCCAGCAGCCCCTGGAGTTATGGAGAAGCTTTCTTT.

This clonotype was seen just once. The chain links TRBV29-1 to TRBJ1-2; TRBD1 matches at 8 bases. This CDR3 is 14 amino acids long. With V trimmed by 4 bases and J by 2 bases, 6 bases remained unmatched. CDR1 and CDR2 (germline): SQVTM, ANQGSEA. CDR3 nucleotides: TGCAGCGTTGCCGGGACAGGCCTCAACTATGGCTACACCTTC. Protein: CSVAGTGLNYGYTF.

V is TRBV29-1 and J is TRBJ1-4; 8 bases are a match to TRBD1. In germline, CDR1 is SQVTM, CDR2 ANQGSEA. This CDR3 comprises 13 residues. After removal of 4 bases from V and 4 bases from J, the junction contained 2 bases not matched to a gene. In nucleotides, the CDR3 is TGCAGCGTTGGGACAGGGAATAATGAAAAACTGTTTTTT. As protein: CSVGTGNNEKLFF.